The 16 T cell receptor beta chains below come from one sample, sequenced in a study of PD-1 blockade in classical Hodgkin lymphoma (dated by TCRdb to the early 2020s). The intended sense of this specimen's time point label: cycle 1 day 1 (C1D1), immediately before nivolumab initiation. Relapse after autologous stem cell transplantation had occurred in all trial patients, and cohorts A, B and C were distinguished by prior brentuximab vedotin exposure. A Miltenyi CD4+ T cell isolation kit was used for magnetic negative selection to purify CD4+ T cells from thawed PBMCs. Library method: the immunoSEQ multiplex PCR assay. Sourced from immuneACCESS, this table was stored by TCRdb with only in-frame sequences that have V and J called. A share of the clones is absent; for the studies checked, an unresolved V gene accounts for under half, and the remainder has no known explanation. A total of fewer than 8,000 clones appear in this sample, more than 65% of them only once. The top ten hold about 4.1% of the sample.

The specimen comprised CD4+ T cells from blood, sampled at baseline. The origin of the receptors is a human donor with classical Hodgkin lymphoma.

The chain joins TRBV29-1 to TRBJ1-3; 7 positions match TRBD1. This CDR3 contains 13 residues. CDR1 is SQVTM and CDR2 is ANQGSEA in the germline V gene. With V trimmed by 7 bases and J by 4 bases, 7 bases remained unmatched. CDR3 region: CSARQGGGNTIYF. CDR3 coding DNA: TGCAGCGCCCGACAGGGAGGGGGAAACACCATATATTTT.

J is TRBJ2-5 and V is TRBV14; D possibly corresponds to TRBD2 (6 bases). CDR1 is SGHDN, CDR2 FVKESK, per germline. The CDR3 totals 15 residues. V gave up 4 bases and J gave up 5 bases, with 17 bases separating them. The CDR3 spells CASSRPRGGKETQYF. The CDR3 nucleotides are TGTGCCAGCAGCCGGCCCCGGGGAGGCAAGGAGACCCAGTACTTC.

The J gene is TRBJ2-5, the V gene TRBV10-3; 11 nucleotides match TRBD2. Germline CDR1 and CDR2: ENHRY and SYGVKD. J gave up 2 bases and V 2 bases, and 4 bases lay outside the gene matches. The CDR3 sequence is 16 residues long. DNA of the CDR3: TGTGCCATCAGTGAGGGTATAGCGGGGGGGCAAGAGACCCAGTACTTC. This sequence encodes CAISEGIAGGQETQYF.

The V and J genes are TRBV7-9 and TRBJ2-1; 7 bases fit TRBD1. Unmatched junction bases numbered 7, after V lost 5 bases and J lost 3 bases. This CDR3 region has 15 residues. Germline V gene lookup returns CDR1 SEHNR and CDR2 FQNEAQ (reference sequence). The CDR3 nucleotides read TGTGCCAGCAGCCGACCGGGACAGAACTACAATGAGCAGTTCTTC. Its translation is CASSRPGQNYNEQFF.

The V and J genes are TRBV2 and TRBJ2-3; TRBD1 agrees at 8 bases. CDR3 length equals 19 residues. After removal of 5 bases from V and 4 bases from J, the junction contained 20 bases not matched to a gene. The germline CDR1 and CDR2 sequences are SNHLY and FYNNEI. The CDR3 sequence: CASSPPVLMDRVNADTQYF. The CDR3 DNA follows: TGTGCCAGCAGTCCTCCGGTCCTTATGGACAGGGTAAATGCAGATACGCAGTATTTT.

The rearrangement joins TRBV28 to TRBJ2-7; 11 bases map to TRBD2. The V gene end was trimmed by 7 bases and the J gene end by 3 bases; junction bases not matched to a gene: 35. Per the germline V gene, CDR1 is MDHEN and CDR2 is SYDVKM. The CDR3 runs to 24 residues. DNA of the CDR3: TGTGCCAGCAACTCGTCCCCAAACAATAAACACATACTAGCGGGGGTGGCTGTTTACTACGAGCAGTACGTC. It specifies CASNSSPNNKHILAGVAVYYEQYV.

The V call is TRBV30, the J call TRBJ1-3, with a possible D match to TRBD1 (5 bases). The ends were cut back, 3 bases at V and 0 bases at J, with 9 bases in the middle. Per the germline V gene, CDR1 is GTSNPN and CDR2 is SVGIG (reference sequence). This CDR3 is 14 amino acids long. DNA for the CDR3: TGTGCCTGGAGCGGGGGGGGCTCTGGAAACACCATATATTTT. Translation: CAWSGGGSGNTIYF.

The chain employs TRBV19 and TRBJ2-1; 9 bases match TRBD1. CDR1 is LNHDA and CDR2 is SQIVND in the germline V gene (reference sequence). The V and J ends lost 6 bases and 8 bases, in that order; junction bases with no gene match: 11. The CDR3 is 15 amino acids. CDR3 bases: TGTGCCAGTAGGGGGAAGGACAGGGGCCCTCATGAGCAGTTCTTC. It translates to CASRGKDRGPHEQFF.

This clone was observed once. V gene TRBV7-8 combines with J gene TRBJ1-3, with no clear D. From germline, CDR1 is SGHVS and CDR2 FQNEAQ. V was trimmed by 1 base and J by 4 bases, leaving 8 bases between them. The CDR3 has 14 amino acids. CDR3 sequence: CASSLGHTGNTIYF. The DNA for the CDR3 is TGTGCCAGCAGCTTAGGACATACCGGAAACACCATATATTTT. Together with reference TRBV7-8 and TRBJ1-3, the CDR3 gives the full variable domain: GAGVSQSPRYKVAKRGQDVALRCDPISGHVSLFWYQQALGQGPEFLTYFQNEAQLDKSGLPSDRFFAERPEGSVSTLKIQRTQQEDSAVYLCASSLGHTGNTIYFGEGSWLTVV.

This chain links TRBV5-1 with TRBJ2-5; 9 nucleotides align to TRBD1. There are 15 residues in the CDR3. The germline gives CDR1 SGHRS, CDR2 YFSETQ. Unmatched junction bases numbered 5, after V lost 0 bases and J lost 5 bases. CDR3 residues: CASSLAGTGMETQYF. The CDR3 bases are TGCGCCAGCAGCTTGGCCGGGACAGGGATGGAGACCCAGTACTTC.

The chain is built from TRBV20-1 and TRBJ2-5; D not certain. Germline CDR1 and CDR2: DFQATT and SNEGSKA (reference sequence). V dropped 3 bases and J dropped 5 bases, with 7 bases sitting between them. This CDR3 is built from 11 residues. In DNA, the CDR3 is TGCAGTGCTAGGATAGGTGAGACCCAGTACTTC. Protein sequence: CSARIGETQYF.

The CDR3: CATSRGQPSSYEQYF. In DNA, the CDR3 is TGTGCCACCAGCAGAGGACAGCCGAGCTCCTACGAGCAGTACTTC. The chain recombines TRBV15 with TRBJ2-7; tentative D call: TRBD1 (5 bases). The V end was cut by 1 base, the J end by 0 bases, with 10 bases between. The CDR3 is 15 amino acids. CDR1 and CDR2 (germline): LNHNV, YYDKDF (reference sequence). Together with reference TRBV15 and TRBJ2-7, the CDR3 gives the full variable domain: DAMVIQNPRYQVTQFGKPVTLSCSQTLNHNVMYWYQQKSSQAPKLLFHYYDKDFNNEADTPDNFQSRRPNTSFCFLDIRSPGLGDTAMYLCATSRGQPSSYEQYFGPGTRLTVT.

J is TRBJ2-7 and V is TRBV30, with D possibly TRBD1 on 6 matching bases. This CDR3 comprises 13 residues. The ends were cut back, 0 bases at V and 3 bases at J, with 9 bases in the middle. Germline V gives CDR1 GTSNPN, CDR2 SVGIG (reference sequence). CDR3 protein: CAWSVEGVYEQYF. CDR3 nucleotides: TGTGCCTGGAGTGTCGAGGGGGTCTACGAGCAGTACTTC.

The chain links TRBV2 to TRBJ2-7, with no clear D. Deletions cut 6 bases from V and 3 bases from J, with 6 bases between. CDR3 size: 11 residues. Germline lookup yields CDR1 SNHLY and CDR2 FYNNEI. The CDR3 DNA follows: TGTGCCAGCAGGCGTAACTACGAGCAGTACTTC. Encoded protein: CASRRNYEQYF.

The gene calls are TRBV9 and TRBJ2-3; 14 positions agree with TRBD2. V lost 3 bases, J lost 4 bases, and 7 bases stayed unmatched. Germline values: CDR1 SGDLS, CDR2 YYNGEE. CDR3 length equals 17 residues. The chain's CDR3 is CASSAPGTSGSADTQYF. CDR3 bases: TGTGCCAGCAGCGCTCCCGGGACTAGCGGGAGTGCAGATACGCAGTATTTT.

The chain employs TRBV5-1 and TRBJ2-1; D is uncertain. V was clipped by 1 base and J by 8 bases, with 7 bases between them. Germline loops: CDR1 SGHRS, CDR2 YFSETQ. The CDR3 loop spans 12 amino acids. The CDR3 DNA follows: TGCGCCAGCAGCTTGTCCTGGGATGAGCAGTTCTTC. It translates to CASSLSWDEQFF.